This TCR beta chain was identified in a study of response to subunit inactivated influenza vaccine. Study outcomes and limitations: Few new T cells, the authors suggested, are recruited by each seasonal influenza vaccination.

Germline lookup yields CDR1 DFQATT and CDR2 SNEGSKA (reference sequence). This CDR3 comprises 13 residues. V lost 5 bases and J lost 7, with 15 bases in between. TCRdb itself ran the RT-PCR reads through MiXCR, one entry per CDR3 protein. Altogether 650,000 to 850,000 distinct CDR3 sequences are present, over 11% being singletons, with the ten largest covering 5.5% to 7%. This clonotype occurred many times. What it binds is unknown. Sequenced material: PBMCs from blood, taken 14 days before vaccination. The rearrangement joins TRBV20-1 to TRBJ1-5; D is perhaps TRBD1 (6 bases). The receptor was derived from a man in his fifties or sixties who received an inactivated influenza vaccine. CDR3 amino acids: CSASDRSGQPQHF. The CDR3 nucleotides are TGCAGTGCTTCTGACAGGTCCGGGCAGCCCCAGCATTTT.